The 2 T cell receptor beta chains given below trace back to one sample, sequenced in a study of early T cells in non-severe SARS-CoV-2 infection. TCRdb independently ran MiXCR on the 5' RACE reads; one entry per CDR3 protein. The sample lists about 21,000 distinct CDR3 sequences; approximately 5.8% were seen once. The specimen was whole blood, collected at baseline. These receptors were obtained from an adult who was a healthcare worker with PCR-confirmed SARS-CoV-2 infection or an uninfected control (not recorded which).

This clonotype was counted a few times. The chain is built from TRBV2 and TRBJ1-6; the match to TRBD1 covers 9 bases. The germline gives CDR1 SNHLY, CDR2 FYNNEI. The CDR3 is 14 residues long. The ends lost 3 bases at V and 10 bases at J; junction bases unmatched: 4. This CDR3 is CASSDSGQGSPLHF. Written as DNA, the CDR3 is TGTGCCAGCAGTGATAGTGGACAGGGGTCACCCCTCCACTTT.

This clonotype was detected ten times or more. V is TRBV10-3 and J is TRBJ2-5; 9 nucleotides line up with TRBD2. The CDR3 totals 15 residues. J gave up 1 base and V 6 bases, and 6 bases lay outside the gene matches. CDR1 is ENHRY and CDR2 is SYGVKD in the germline V gene. The DNA for the CDR3 is TGTGCCATCAGCGGGAGCGGGGGGACCCAAGAGACCCAGTACTTC. Amino acids: CAISGSGGTQETQYF.